These T cell receptor beta chains were read from a single sample in a study of identical twins' blood T cells. TCRdb used MiXCR to reprocess the 5' RACE reads, holding one entry per CDR3 protein. The sample includes fewer than 450,000 distinct CDR3 sequences, roughly 28% of them seen just once. Material for sequencing was PBMCs. The receptors here all came from a woman aged 18 to 50 in good health. CDR3s include the opening cysteine and the closing phenylalanine or tryptophan. The order of the fields is J gene, clone size, D gene, CDR3 length, V gene, CDR3 DNA, CDR3 protein. D genes are given only for firm matches. Clone size is not always given. Where it is, it says once, few, many or a class for expanded clones.

j_call: TRBJ1-2
clone_size: NA
d_call: TRBD1
cdr3_length: 16
v_call: TRBV3-1
cdr3_nt: TGTGCCAGCAGCCCTGCTTGGGACAGGGGGAACTATGGCTACACCTTC
cdr3_aa: CASSPAWDRGNYGYTF

j_call: TRBJ1-1
clone_size: NA
d_call: NA
cdr3_length: 15
v_call: TRBV5-1
cdr3_nt: TGCGCCAGCAGCTTGGGGGTTGGAATGAACACTGAAGCTTTCTTT
cdr3_aa: CASSLGVGMNTEAFF

j_call: TRBJ2-1
clone_size: once
d_call: TRBD2
cdr3_length: 20
v_call: TRBV25-1
cdr3_nt: TGTGCCAGCAGCCGACAAAGCGGGAGGGCCCTTATTAGCTCCTACAATGAGCAGTTCTTC
cdr3_aa: CASSRQSGRALISSYNEQFF

j_call: TRBJ1-5
clone_size: few
d_call: NA
cdr3_length: 14
v_call: TRBV3-1
cdr3_nt: TGTGCCAGCAGCCACCTTGGGGGCAATCAGCCCCAGCATTTT
cdr3_aa: CASSHLGGNQPQHF

j_call: TRBJ2-3
clone_size: few
d_call: NA
cdr3_length: 12
v_call: TRBV20-1
cdr3_nt: TGCAGTGTGCGGCCGTCCACAGATACGCAGTATTTT
cdr3_aa: CSVRPSTDTQYF

j_call: TRBJ2-1
clone_size: NA
d_call: NA
cdr3_length: 10
v_call: TRBV9
cdr3_nt: TGTGCCAGCGGGTCAGTTGAGCAGTCCTTC
cdr3_aa: CASGSVEQSF

j_call: TRBJ1-2
clone_size: NA
d_call: NA
cdr3_length: 8
v_call: TRBV30
cdr3_nt: TGTGCCTGCAATGGCTACACCTTC
cdr3_aa: CACNGYTF

j_call: TRBJ1-5
clone_size: few
d_call: NA
cdr3_length: 16
v_call: TRBV5-1
cdr3_nt: TGCGCCAGCAGCTTGGATGGGACGGCAAGCAATCAGCCCCAGCATTTT
cdr3_aa: CASSLDGTASNQPQHF

j_call: TRBJ1-1
clone_size: NA
d_call: NA
cdr3_length: 13
v_call: TRBV20-1
cdr3_nt: TGCAGTGCTAGACTAGACACGAACACTGAAGCTTTCTTT
cdr3_aa: CSARLDTNTEAFF

j_call: TRBJ1-5
clone_size: NA
d_call: NA
cdr3_length: 15
v_call: TRBV20-1
cdr3_nt: TGCAGTGCTAGAAAGGGTTCAGGTAGCAATCAGCCCCAGCATTTT
cdr3_aa: CSARKGSGSNQPQHF

j_call: TRBJ2-1
clone_size: NA
d_call: NA
cdr3_length: 12
v_call: TRBV4-2
cdr3_nt: TGTGCCAGCAGCCAACTTAACGATGAGCCGTTCTTC
cdr3_aa: CASSQLNDEPFF

j_call: TRBJ1-1
clone_size: NA
d_call: NA
cdr3_length: 14
v_call: TRBV6-2/TRBV6-3
cdr3_nt: TGTGCCAGCAGTTACTCAAGGGGTTTCGCTGAAGCTTTCTTT
cdr3_aa: CASSYSRGFAEAFF

j_call: TRBJ2-2
clone_size: few
d_call: TRBD2
cdr3_length: 14
v_call: TRBV10-3
cdr3_nt: TGTGCCATAACCGGGACTAAGAACACCGGGGAGCTGTTTTTT
cdr3_aa: CAITGTKNTGELFF

j_call: TRBJ1-2
clone_size: few
d_call: NA
cdr3_length: 12
v_call: TRBV10-3
cdr3_nt: TGTGCCATCGGCACAGGCGACTATGGCTACACCTTC
cdr3_aa: CAIGTGDYGYTF

j_call: TRBJ2-7
clone_size: NA
d_call: NA
cdr3_length: 16
v_call: TRBV4-3
cdr3_nt: TGCGCCAGCAGCCAAGAATATTATGGGGTCGCCTACGAGCAGTACTTC
cdr3_aa: CASSQEYYGVAYEQYF

j_call: TRBJ1-1
clone_size: NA
d_call: TRBD1
cdr3_length: 17
v_call: TRBV11-2
cdr3_nt: TGTTCCAGCAGCTACTTACCTTCCGGGACAGTCAATACTGAAGCTTTCTTT
cdr3_aa: CSSSYLPSGTVNTEAFF

j_call: TRBJ1-4
clone_size: NA
d_call: NA
cdr3_length: 14
v_call: TRBV5-1
cdr3_nt: TGCGCCAGCAGTACCGACGGAAATAATGAAAAACTGTTTTTT
cdr3_aa: CASSTDGNNEKLFF

j_call: TRBJ1-1
clone_size: few
d_call: NA
cdr3_length: 15
v_call: TRBV6-1
cdr3_nt: TGTGCCAGCAGAGGGACGGCCTATGTGAACACTGAAGCTTTCTTT
cdr3_aa: CASRGTAYVNTEAFF

j_call: TRBJ1-6
clone_size: few
d_call: NA
cdr3_length: 21
v_call: TRBV29-1
cdr3_nt: TGCAGCGTCCACAGTCCCAGCCTTCACCCCTTCCTTTGCTCCTATAATTCACCCCTCCACTTT
cdr3_aa: CSVHSPSLHPFLCSYNSPLHF

j_call: TRBJ2-3
clone_size: NA
d_call: NA
cdr3_length: 15
v_call: TRBV11-3
cdr3_nt: TGTGCCAGCAGCTTAGAGAGGCCTGTCACAGATACGCAGTATTTT
cdr3_aa: CASSLERPVTDTQYF

j_call: TRBJ1-1
clone_size: few
d_call: NA
cdr3_length: 12
v_call: TRBV20-1
cdr3_nt: TGCAGTGCTAGACTTCCAGGGGCTGAAGCTTTCTTT
cdr3_aa: CSARLPGAEAFF

j_call: TRBJ2-1
clone_size: NA
d_call: TRBD2
cdr3_length: 15
v_call: TRBV5-1
cdr3_nt: TGCGCCAGCAGCTTGCAAGCGGGAGAGTACAATGAGCAGTTCTTC
cdr3_aa: CASSLQAGEYNEQFF

j_call: TRBJ2-1
clone_size: NA
d_call: NA
cdr3_length: 18
v_call: TRBV21-1
cdr3_nt: TGTGCCAGCAGCAAAGGGTGGAGGGCTACCGGCCACGGGACTGAGCAGTTCTTC
cdr3_aa: CASSKGWRATGHGTEQFF